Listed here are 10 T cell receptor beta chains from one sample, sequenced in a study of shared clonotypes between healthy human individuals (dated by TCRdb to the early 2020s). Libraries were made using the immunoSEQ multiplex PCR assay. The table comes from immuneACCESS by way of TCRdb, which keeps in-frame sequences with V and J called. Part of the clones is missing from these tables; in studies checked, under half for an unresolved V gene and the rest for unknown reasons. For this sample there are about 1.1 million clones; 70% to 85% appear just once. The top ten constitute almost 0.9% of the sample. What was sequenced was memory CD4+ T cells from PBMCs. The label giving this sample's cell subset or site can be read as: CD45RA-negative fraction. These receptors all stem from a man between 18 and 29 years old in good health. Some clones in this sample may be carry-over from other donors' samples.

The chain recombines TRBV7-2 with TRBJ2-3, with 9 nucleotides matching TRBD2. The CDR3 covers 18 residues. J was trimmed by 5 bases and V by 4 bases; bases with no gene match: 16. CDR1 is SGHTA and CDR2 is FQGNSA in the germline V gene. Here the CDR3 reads CASSSQGAIAGVGDTQYF. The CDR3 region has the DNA TGTGCCAGCAGCTCACAGGGCGCAATAGCGGGAGTGGGAGATACGCAGTATTTT. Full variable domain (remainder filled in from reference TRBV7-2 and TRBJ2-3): GAGVSQSPSNKVTEKGKDVELRCDPISGHTALYWYRQSLGQGLEFLIYFQGNSAPDKSGLPSDRFSAERTGGSVSTLTIQRTQQEDSAVYLCASSSQGAIAGVGDTQYFGPGTRLTVL.

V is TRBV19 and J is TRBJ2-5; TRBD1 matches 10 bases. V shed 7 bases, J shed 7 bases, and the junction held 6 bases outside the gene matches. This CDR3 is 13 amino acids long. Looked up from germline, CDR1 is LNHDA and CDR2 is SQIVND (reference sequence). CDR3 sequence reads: CASMTGGIGTQYF. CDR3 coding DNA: TGTGCCAGTATGACAGGGGGCATTGGGACCCAGTACTTC. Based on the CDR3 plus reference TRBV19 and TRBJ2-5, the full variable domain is DGGITQSPKYLFRKEGQNVTLSCEQNLNHDAMYWYRQDPGQGLRLIYYSQIVNDFQKGDIAEGYSVSREKKESFPLTVTSAQKNPTAFYLCASMTGGIGTQYFGPGTRLLVL.

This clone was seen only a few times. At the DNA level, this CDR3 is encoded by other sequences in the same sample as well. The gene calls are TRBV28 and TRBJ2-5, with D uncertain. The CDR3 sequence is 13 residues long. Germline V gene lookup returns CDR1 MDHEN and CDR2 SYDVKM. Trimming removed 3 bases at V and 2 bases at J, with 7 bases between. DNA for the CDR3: TGTGCCAGCAGTTTGTCAGGTCAAGAGACCCAGTACTTC. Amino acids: CASSLSGQETQYF.

CDR3 sequence reads: CATSREPRETQYF. CDR3 DNA: TGTGCCACCAGCAGAGAGCCTAGGGAGACCCAGTACTTC. The chain has TRBV15 and TRBJ2-5; D is unclear. Germline values: CDR1 LNHNV, CDR2 YYDKDF (reference sequence). The CDR3 runs to 13 residues. Between the trimmed V and J ends, which lost 0 bases and 5 bases, there was a span of 7 bases.

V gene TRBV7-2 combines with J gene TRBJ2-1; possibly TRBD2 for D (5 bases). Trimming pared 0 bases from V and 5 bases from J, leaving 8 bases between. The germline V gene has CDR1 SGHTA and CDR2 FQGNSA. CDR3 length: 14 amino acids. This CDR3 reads CASSLAGANNEQFF. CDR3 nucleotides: TGTGCCAGCAGCTTAGCGGGAGCCAACAATGAGCAGTTCTTC.

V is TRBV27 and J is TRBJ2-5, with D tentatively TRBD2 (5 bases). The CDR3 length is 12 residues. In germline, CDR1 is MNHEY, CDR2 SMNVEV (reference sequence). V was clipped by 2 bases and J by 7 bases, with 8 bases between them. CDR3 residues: CASSLNEGTQYF. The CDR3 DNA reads TGTGCCAGCAGTTTAAACGAGGGGACCCAGTACTTC.

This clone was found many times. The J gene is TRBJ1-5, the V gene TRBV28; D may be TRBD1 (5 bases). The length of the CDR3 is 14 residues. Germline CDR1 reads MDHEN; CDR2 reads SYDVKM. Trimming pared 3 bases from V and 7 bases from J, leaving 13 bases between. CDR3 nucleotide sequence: TGTGCCAGCAGTTTCTCCGGGGCCACACAGCCCCAGCATTTT. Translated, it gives CASSFSGATQPQHF.

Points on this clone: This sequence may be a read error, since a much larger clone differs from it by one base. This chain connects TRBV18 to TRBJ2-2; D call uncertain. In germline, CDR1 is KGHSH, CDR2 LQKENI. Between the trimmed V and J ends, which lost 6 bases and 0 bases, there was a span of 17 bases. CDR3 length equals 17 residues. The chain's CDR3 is CASSFCQFNANTGELFF. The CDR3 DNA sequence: TGTGCCAGCTCGTTTTGCCAGTTTAACGCGAACACCGGGGAGCTGTTTTTT.

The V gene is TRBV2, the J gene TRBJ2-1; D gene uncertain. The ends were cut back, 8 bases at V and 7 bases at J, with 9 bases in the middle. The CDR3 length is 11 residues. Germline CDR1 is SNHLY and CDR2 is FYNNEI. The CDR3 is CASSYLNEQFF. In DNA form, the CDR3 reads TGTGCCAGCTCATATCTGAATGAGCAGTTCTTC.

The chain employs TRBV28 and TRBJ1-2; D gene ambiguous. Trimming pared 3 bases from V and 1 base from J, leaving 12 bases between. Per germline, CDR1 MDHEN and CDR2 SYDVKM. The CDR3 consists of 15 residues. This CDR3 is CASSLWQPDNYGYTF. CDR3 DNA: TGTGCCAGCAGTTTGTGGCAGCCCGATAACTATGGCTACACCTTC.